There are a few counts of the clone carrying this T cell receptor beta chain. As yet, its antigen is unknown. RNA transcripts provided the source from which TCR beta CDR3 regions were amplified. In the first-round RT-PCR of the TCR CDR3, the HTBI primer set was used. One entry per CDR3 protein, called by TCRdb with MiXCR from the multiplex PCR reads. The sample includes approximately 400,000 distinct CDR3 sequences, more than 15% of them seen just once. V lost 0 bases to trimming and J lost 4 bases; unmatched junction nucleotides: 10. The CDR3 has 18 amino acids. Germline CDR1 PRHDT, CDR2 FYEKMQ (reference sequence). The entry originates in a study of T cells in Graves' hyperthyroidism and ophthalmopathy. Notes on the study in general: Ophthalmopathy was predicted by the model a median of about 6.5 months ahead of onset.

Exclusion criteria comprised uncontrolled infection, other autoimmune disease, pregnancy or lactation. PBMCs came from less than 11 ml fresh peripheral blood. The TCR was taken from a woman aged 18-29 years with Graves' hyperthyroidism. Sequenced input: blood. The chain links TRBV13 to TRBJ2-5; 11 positions agree with TRBD1. CDR3 in amino acids: CASSLGPTGDRGTETQYF. Written as DNA, the CDR3 is TGTGCCAGCAGCTTAGGCCCGACAGGGGACAGGGGGACAGAGACCCAGTACTTC.